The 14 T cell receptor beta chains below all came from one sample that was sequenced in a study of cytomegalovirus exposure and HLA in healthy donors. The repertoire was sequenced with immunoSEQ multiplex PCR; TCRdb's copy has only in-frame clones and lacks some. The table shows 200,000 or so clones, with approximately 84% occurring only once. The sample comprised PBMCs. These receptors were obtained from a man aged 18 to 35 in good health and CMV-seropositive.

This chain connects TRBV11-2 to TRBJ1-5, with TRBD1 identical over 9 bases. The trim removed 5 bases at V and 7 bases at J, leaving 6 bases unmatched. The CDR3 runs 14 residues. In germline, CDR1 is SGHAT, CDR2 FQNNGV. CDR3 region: CASSLDRGVQPQHF. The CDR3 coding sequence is TGTGCCAGCAGCCTCGACAGGGGGGTACAGCCCCAGCATTTT.

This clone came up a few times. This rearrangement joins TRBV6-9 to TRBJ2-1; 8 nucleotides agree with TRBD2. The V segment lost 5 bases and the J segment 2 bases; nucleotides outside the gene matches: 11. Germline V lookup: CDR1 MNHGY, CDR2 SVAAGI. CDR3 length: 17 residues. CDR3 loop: CASSPPNGRDPYNEQFF. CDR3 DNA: TGTGCCAGCAGTCCCCCGAACGGGAGGGATCCCTACAATGAGCAGTTCTTC.

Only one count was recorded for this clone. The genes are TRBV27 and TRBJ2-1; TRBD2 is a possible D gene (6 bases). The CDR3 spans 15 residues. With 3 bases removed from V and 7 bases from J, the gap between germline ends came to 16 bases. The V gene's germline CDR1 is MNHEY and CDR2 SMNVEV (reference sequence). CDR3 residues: CASSFISTGENEQFF. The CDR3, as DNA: TGTGCCAGCAGTTTTATTAGCACGGGGGAGAATGAGCAGTTCTTC.

The CDR3 region is CASIPGTIYNEQFF. In DNA form, the CDR3 reads TGTGCCAGCATCCCTGGGACAATCTACAATGAGCAGTTCTTC. This rearrangement joins TRBV6-1 to TRBJ2-1, with D possibly TRBD1 on 6 matching bases. V shed 7 bases and J shed 3 bases, with 13 bases lying between them. Germline V gene lookup returns CDR1 MNHNS and CDR2 SASEGT. CDR3 length equals 14 residues.

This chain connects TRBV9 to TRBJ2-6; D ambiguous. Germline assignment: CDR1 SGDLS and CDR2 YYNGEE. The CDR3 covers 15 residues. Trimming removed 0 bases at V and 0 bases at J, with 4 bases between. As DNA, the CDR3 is TGTGCCAGCAGCGTAGCGGGCTCTGGGGCCAACGTCCTGACTTTC. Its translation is CASSVAGSGANVLTF.

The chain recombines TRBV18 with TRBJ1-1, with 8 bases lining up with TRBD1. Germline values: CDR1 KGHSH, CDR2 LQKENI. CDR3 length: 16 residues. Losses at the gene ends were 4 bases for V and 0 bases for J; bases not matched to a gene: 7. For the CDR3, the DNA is TGTGCCAGCTCACTCCAGGGGGCAACCCTGAACACTGAAGCTTTCTTT. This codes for CASSLQGATLNTEAFF.

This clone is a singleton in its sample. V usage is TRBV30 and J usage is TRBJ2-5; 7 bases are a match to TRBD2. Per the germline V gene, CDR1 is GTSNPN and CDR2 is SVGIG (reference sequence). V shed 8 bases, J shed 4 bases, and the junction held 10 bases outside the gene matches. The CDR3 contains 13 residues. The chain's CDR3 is CAGGEGNRETQYF. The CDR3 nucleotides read TGTGCCGGGGGGGAGGGGAATAGAGAGACCCAGTACTTC.

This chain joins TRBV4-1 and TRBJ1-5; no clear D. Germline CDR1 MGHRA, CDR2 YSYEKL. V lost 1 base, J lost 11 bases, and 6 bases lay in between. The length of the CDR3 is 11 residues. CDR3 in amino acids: CASSQGGAQHF. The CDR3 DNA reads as TGCGCCAGCAGCCAAGGAGGTGCCCAGCATTTT.

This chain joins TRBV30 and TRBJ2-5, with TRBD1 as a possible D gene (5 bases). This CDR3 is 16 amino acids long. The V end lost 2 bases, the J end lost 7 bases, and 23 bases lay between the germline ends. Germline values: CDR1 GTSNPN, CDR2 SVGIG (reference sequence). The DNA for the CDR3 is TGTGCCTGGAGTTCTCCATCCAGGGCGACGGATAGGACCCAGTACTTC. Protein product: CAWSSPSRATDRTQYF. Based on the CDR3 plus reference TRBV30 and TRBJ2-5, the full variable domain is SQTIHQWPATLVQPVGSPLSLECTVEGTSNPNLYWYRQAAGRGLQLLFYSVGIGQISSEVPQNLSASRPQDRQFILSSKKLLLSDSGFYLCAWSSPSRATDRTQYFGPGTRLLVL.

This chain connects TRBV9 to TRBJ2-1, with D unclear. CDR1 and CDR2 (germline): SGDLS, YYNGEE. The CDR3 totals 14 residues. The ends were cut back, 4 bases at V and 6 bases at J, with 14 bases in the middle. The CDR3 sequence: CASSFDGRGNEQFF. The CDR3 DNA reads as TGTGCCAGCAGCTTCGATGGCAGAGGCAATGAGCAGTTCTTC.

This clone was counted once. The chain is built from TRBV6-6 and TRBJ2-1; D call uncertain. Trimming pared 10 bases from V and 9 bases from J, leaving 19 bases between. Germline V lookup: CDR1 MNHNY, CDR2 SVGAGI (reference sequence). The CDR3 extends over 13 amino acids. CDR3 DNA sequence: TGTGCCACCGGCCGGCCCGGGTTCGGTGAGCAGTTCTTC. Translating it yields CATGRPGFGEQFF.

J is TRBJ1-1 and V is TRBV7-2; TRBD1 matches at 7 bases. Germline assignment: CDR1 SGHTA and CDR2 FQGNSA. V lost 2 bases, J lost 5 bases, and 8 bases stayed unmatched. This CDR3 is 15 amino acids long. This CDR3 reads CASSLMGTARTEAFF. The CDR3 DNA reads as TGTGCCAGCAGCTTAATGGGGACAGCTAGGACTGAAGCTTTCTTT.

CDR3 nucleotides: TGTGCCAGCAGCCAACAAATGAACACTGAAGCTTTCTTT. Protein sequence: CASSQQMNTEAFF. The genes are TRBV7-2 and TRBJ1-1; D gene uncertain. CDR3 length equals 13 residues. Germline V gives CDR1 SGHTA, CDR2 FQGNSA. V lost 5 bases and J lost 0, with 7 bases in between.

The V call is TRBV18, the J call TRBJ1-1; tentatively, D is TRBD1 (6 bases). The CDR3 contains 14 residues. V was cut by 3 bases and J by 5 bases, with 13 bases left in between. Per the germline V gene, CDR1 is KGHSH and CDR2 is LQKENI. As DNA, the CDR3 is TGTGCCAGCTCACCGGGGGGGCAGAGGACTGAAGCTTTCTTT. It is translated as CASSPGGQRTEAFF.